One sample yielded the 11 T cell receptor beta chains listed below, sequenced in a study of T-cell memory formation after mild COVID-19. MiXCR was run by TCRdb on the 5' RACE reads, yielding one entry per CDR3 protein. Among about 180,000 distinct CDR3 sequences listed, more than 15% were seen once. What was sequenced was PBMCs or a T cell subset sorted from them (not recorded which). The receptors stem from an adult woman who had mild COVID-19 (a few samples of this study predate the infection). Cell type and time point are not known.

This clonotype was counted only a few times. This rearrangement joins TRBV24-1 to TRBJ1-5; D unresolved. Germline values: CDR1 KGHDR, CDR2 SFDVKD. This CDR3 spans 14 amino acids. V lost 7 bases, J lost 0 bases, and 9 bases lay in between. CDR3 sequence (DNA): TGTGCCACCAGCCCGCTGTATAGCAATCAGCCCCAGCATTTT. Translation: CATSPLYSNQPQHF.

This clonotype was counted only a few times. The gene calls are TRBV20-1 and TRBJ2-3; possibly TRBD2 for D (5 bases). Germline lookup yields CDR1 DFQATT and CDR2 SNEGSKA (reference sequence). This CDR3 contains 15 residues. Trimming took 1 base from V and 4 from J, leaving 15 bases between them. The CDR3 region has the DNA TGCAGTGCTAGAGTCGCGGCCCAGCGGTCAGATACGCAGTATTTT. Its protein is CSARVAAQRSDTQYF.

This clonotype was observed a few times. The V gene is TRBV4-2, the J gene TRBJ2-3; TRBD2 might be the D (6 bases). This CDR3 region has 15 residues. Trimming removed 0 bases from V and 8 bases from J, with 15 bases in between. Germline V gene lookup returns CDR1 LGHNA and CDR2 YNFKEQ. The CDR3: CASSQEGGSEATQYF. Here the CDR3 DNA reads TGTGCCAGCAGCCAAGAGGGGGGTAGCGAAGCTACGCAGTATTTT.

This clonotype was counted only a few times. The rearrangement links TRBV6-6 to TRBJ1-2; D ambiguous. The CDR3 totals 14 residues. The V end lost 5 bases, the J end lost 0 bases, and 10 bases lay between the germline ends. Germline V lookup: CDR1 MNHNY, CDR2 SVGAGI (reference sequence). This chain's CDR3 is CASSPSGANYGYTF. The CDR3 nucleotides read TGTGCCAGCAGTCCTTCTGGAGCTAACTATGGCTACACCTTC.

This chain connects TRBV7-8 to TRBJ2-1; D uncertain. This CDR3 has 12 residues. Germline loops: CDR1 SGHVS, CDR2 FQNEAQ. V was trimmed by 5 bases and J by 10 bases, leaving 12 bases between them. The DNA for the CDR3 is TGTGCCAGCAGCGCTCGTCTTGGGGAGCAGTTCTTC. Translating it yields CASSARLGEQFF.

The V gene is TRBV23-1, the J gene TRBJ2-5; 11 bases align to TRBD2. TRBV23-1 has ORF status, its function being uncertain. The CDR3 loop spans 17 amino acids. Germline trimming cut 1 base from V and 2 bases from J; bases unmatched to any gene: 6. CDR3 sequence: CASSQWASGGTQETQYF. The CDR3 DNA is TGCGCCAGCAGTCAATGGGCTAGCGGGGGGACTCAAGAGACCCAGTACTTC.

The chain couples TRBV20-1 to TRBJ1-2; TRBD1 agrees at 7 bases. The CDR3 spans 12 residues. Germline loops: CDR1 DFQATT, CDR2 SNEGSKA (reference sequence). The trim removed 5 bases at V and 2 bases at J, leaving 2 bases unmatched. The CDR3 DNA sequence: TGCAGTGCTTTACAGGGGAACTATGGCTACACCTTC. Amino acid sequence: CSALQGNYGYTF.

The CDR3 here is CASSYLGRLDSGANVLTF. The DNA for the CDR3 is TGTGCCAGCAGTTACTTGGGCAGACTAGACTCTGGGGCCAACGTCCTGACTTTC. The chain joins TRBV6-5 to TRBJ2-6; possibly TRBD2 for D (6 bases). V shed 1 base and J shed 0 bases, with 13 bases lying between them. Germline V gene sequence: CDR1 MNHEY, CDR2 SVGAGI. There are 18 residues in the CDR3.

The chain combines TRBV11-2 with TRBJ1-2, with 12 bases identical to TRBD1. V dropped 6 bases and J dropped 4; count of bases not matched to a gene: 6. The CDR3 runs to 15 residues. In germline, CDR1 is SGHAT, CDR2 FQNNGV. The CDR3 DNA reads TGTGCCAGCAGAGTGGGACAGGGGGCCGGCTATGGCTACACCTTC. Protein: CASRVGQGAGYGYTF.

This chain joins TRBV11-2 and TRBJ1-6; no firm D call. The germline CDR1 and CDR2 sequences are SGHAT and FQNNGV. V was clipped by 3 bases and J by 9 bases, with 12 bases between them. The CDR3 is made up of 14 amino acids. The CDR3 loop is CASSFLTEGSPLHF. The CDR3 DNA is TGTGCCAGCAGCTTTCTGACGGAGGGTTCACCCCTCCACTTT.

V is TRBV6-5 and J is TRBJ1-1, with 9 bases matching TRBD1. This CDR3 spans 15 amino acids. V lost 6 bases to trimming and J lost 6 bases; unmatched junction nucleotides: 11. Germline CDR1 reads MNHEY; CDR2 reads SVGAGI. DNA for the CDR3: TGTGCCAGCAGAACCGACGGGGGACAGGGCGCTGAAGCTTTCTTT. This sequence encodes CASRTDGGQGAEAFF.